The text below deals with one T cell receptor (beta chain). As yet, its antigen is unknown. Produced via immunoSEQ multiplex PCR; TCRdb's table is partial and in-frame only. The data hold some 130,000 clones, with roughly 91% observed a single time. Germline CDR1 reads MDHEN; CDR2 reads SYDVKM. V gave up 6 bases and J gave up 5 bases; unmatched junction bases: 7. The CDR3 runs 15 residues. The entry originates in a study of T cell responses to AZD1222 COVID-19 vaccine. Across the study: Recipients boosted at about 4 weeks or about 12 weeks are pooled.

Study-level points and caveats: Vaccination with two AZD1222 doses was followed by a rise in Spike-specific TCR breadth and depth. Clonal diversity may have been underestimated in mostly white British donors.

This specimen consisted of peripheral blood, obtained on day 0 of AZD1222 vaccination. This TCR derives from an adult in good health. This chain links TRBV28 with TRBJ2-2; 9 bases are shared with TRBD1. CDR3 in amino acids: CASRGTGLGTGELFF. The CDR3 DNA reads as TGTGCCAGCAGGGGGACAGGGTTAGGAACCGGGGAGCTGTTTTTT.